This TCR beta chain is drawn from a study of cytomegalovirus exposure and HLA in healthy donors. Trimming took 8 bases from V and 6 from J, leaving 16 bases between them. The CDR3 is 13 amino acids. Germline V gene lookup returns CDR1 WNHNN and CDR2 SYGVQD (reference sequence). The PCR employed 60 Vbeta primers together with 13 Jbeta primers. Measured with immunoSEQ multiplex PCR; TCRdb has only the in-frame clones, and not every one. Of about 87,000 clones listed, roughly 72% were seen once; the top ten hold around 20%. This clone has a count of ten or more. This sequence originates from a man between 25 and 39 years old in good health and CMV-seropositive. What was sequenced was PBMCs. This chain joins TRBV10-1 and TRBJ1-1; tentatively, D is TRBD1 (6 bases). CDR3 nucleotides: TGCGCCAGCTCAGGAAACAGGGTCGCTGAAGCTTTCTTT. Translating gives CASSGNRVAEAFF.